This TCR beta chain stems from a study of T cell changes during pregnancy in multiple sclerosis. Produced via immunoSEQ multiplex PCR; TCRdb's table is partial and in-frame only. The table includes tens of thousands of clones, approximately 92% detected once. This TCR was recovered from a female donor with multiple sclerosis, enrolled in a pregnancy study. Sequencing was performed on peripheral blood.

DNA of the CDR3: TGCAGCGTTCGGACAGGAACTAGCGGGAGAGGAAGTGAGCAGTTCTTC. Its translation: CSVRTGTSGRGSEQFF. The J gene is TRBJ2-1, the V gene TRBV29-1; the match to TRBD2 covers 11 bases. Germline CDR1 is SQVTM and CDR2 is ANQGSEA. CDR3 length: 16 amino acids. V lost 5 bases to trimming and J lost 9 bases; unmatched junction nucleotides: 15.